Presented here are 20 T cell receptor beta chains from one specimen sequenced in a study of blood T cell repertoires in COVID-19. The protocol was immunoSEQ multiplex PCR, while the TCRdb copy is restricted to in-frame clones and leaves out a portion. The sample holds some 250,000 clones, approximately 85% seen once. The sample consisted of PBMCs or T cells enriched from blood (not recorded which). The receptors stem from a woman between 45 and 65 years old who had recovered from COVID-19.

This rearrangement joins TRBV5-4 to TRBJ1-6, with 9 bases identical to TRBD1. The V and J ends lost 4 bases and 6 bases, in that order; junction bases with no gene match: 5. The CDR3 covers 15 residues. Germline loops: CDR1 SGHNT, CDR2 YYREEE (reference sequence). The CDR3 region is CASSLPDRGNSPLHF. CDR3 DNA: TGTGCCAGCAGCCTCCCGGACAGGGGTAATTCACCCCTCCACTTT.

The chain employs TRBV10-3 and TRBJ2-1, with D possibly being TRBD2 (6 bases). The V end was cut by 5 bases, the J end by 7 bases, with 15 bases between. CDR1 is ENHRY, CDR2 SYGVKD, per germline. The CDR3 sequence is 14 residues long. CDR3 amino acids: CAISSRDSTNEQFF. The CDR3 DNA sequence: TGTGCCATCAGTAGCCGGGACTCAACGAATGAGCAGTTCTTC.

The genes are TRBV11-2 and TRBJ2-7; 8 nucleotides line up with TRBD1. Germline lookup yields CDR1 SGHAT and CDR2 FQNNGV. The V gene end was trimmed by 1 base and the J gene end by 1 base; junction bases not matched to a gene: 9. This CDR3 comprises 17 residues. CDR3 nucleotides: TGTGCCAGCAGCTTAGCTCAACGACAGGGGATATCCTACGAGCAGTACTTC. It translates to CASSLAQRQGISYEQYF. The full variable domain, its missing parts supplied by reference TRBV11-2 and TRBJ2-7, is EAGVAQSPRYKIIEKRQSVAFWCNPISGHATLYWYQQILGQGPKLLIQFQNNGVVDDSQLPKDRFSAERLKGVDSTLKIQPAKLEDSAVYLCASSLAQRQGISYEQYFGPGTRLTVT.

The rearrangement links TRBV12-3 or TRBV12-4 to TRBJ2-7, with D tentatively TRBD2 (5 bases). V was clipped by 4 bases and J by 2 bases, with 6 bases between them. This CDR3 is 12 amino acids long. In DNA, the CDR3 is TGTGCCAGCAGTTACGGGACCTACGAGCAGTACTTC. Translating it yields CASSYGTYEQYF.

V is TRBV10-2 and J is TRBJ2-3, with D possibly TRBD1 on 5 matching bases. Trimming shortened V by 5 bases and J by 2 bases, and 14 bases separated the two germline ends. Germline loops: CDR1 WSHSY, CDR2 SAAADI. This CDR3 spans 15 amino acids. The chain's CDR3 is CASSQTDTITDTQYF. The CDR3 DNA is TGCGCCAGCAGTCAGACAGACACCATCACAGATACGCAGTATTTT.

This clone was picked up one time. This chain connects TRBV11-2 to TRBJ2-2, with D unclear. This CDR3 spans 13 amino acids. Germline V gene lookup returns CDR1 SGHAT and CDR2 FQNNGV. V lost 6 bases to trimming and J lost 6 bases, with 11 bases between them. The CDR3 here is CASRYTGAGELFF. CDR3 DNA sequence: TGTGCCAGCAGGTATACGGGTGCCGGGGAGCTGTTTTTT.

V and J are TRBV28 and TRBJ1-5; 9 bases fit TRBD1. V lost 7 bases and J lost 12; bases outside the gene matches: 22. This CDR3 is 17 amino acids long. CDR1 is MDHEN, CDR2 SYDVKM, per germline. The CDR3 region is CASTRATSGTGFYFQHF. CDR3 DNA sequence: TGTGCCAGCACTCGAGCAACATCCGGGACAGGGTTTTATTTCCAGCATTTT.

The J gene is TRBJ2-3, the V gene TRBV10-3; 10 bases align to TRBD2. V was pared by 2 bases and J by 0 bases, with 2 bases of the junction left unmatched. Germline V gives CDR1 ENHRY, CDR2 SYGVKD. The CDR3 is 16 amino acids. The CDR3 sequence is CAISEGLADSTDTQYF. In nucleotides, the CDR3 is TGTGCCATCAGTGAGGGACTAGCGGATAGCACAGATACGCAGTATTTT.

The chain employs TRBV30 and TRBJ2-7; a weak D match, TRBD1 (6 bases). V was clipped by 4 bases and J by 0 bases, with 13 bases between them. Germline V CDR1 and CDR2: GTSNPN, SVGIG (reference sequence). The CDR3 length is 14 residues. This chain's CDR3 is CAWTQGTYSYEQYF. For the CDR3, the DNA is TGTGCCTGGACCCAGGGGACCTACTCCTACGAGCAGTACTTC.

The chain recombines TRBV30 with TRBJ2-7; TRBD2 aligns across 12 bases. Germline V gene data show CDR1 as GTSNPN and CDR2 as SVGIG (reference sequence). This CDR3 has 16 amino acids. Unmatched junction bases numbered 6, after V lost 3 bases and J lost 0 bases. The DNA of the CDR3 is TGTGCCTGGAGCCCGCTAGCGGGAGGGTACTCCTACGAGCAGTACTTC. Its translation is CAWSPLAGGYSYEQYF.

The chain is built from TRBV19 and TRBJ2-3; 9 positions agree with TRBD1. The length of the CDR3 is 13 residues. V gave up 9 bases and J gave up 1 base; unmatched junction bases: 2. In germline, CDR1 is LNHDA, CDR2 SQIVND (reference sequence). DNA for the CDR3: TGTGCCAGCCGGACAGGGGGCACAGATACGCAGTATTTT. Amino acids: CASRTGGTDTQYF.

This sequence joins TRBV28 and TRBJ2-7; 9 bases are a match to TRBD1. This CDR3 has 15 residues. Germline values: CDR1 MDHEN, CDR2 SYDVKM. Trimming cost V 5 bases and J 6 bases; bases outside gene matches: 11. CDR3 sequence reads: CASSLLRTGAREQYF. The CDR3, as DNA: TGTGCCAGCAGTCTTCTCAGGACAGGGGCCCGCGAGCAGTACTTC.

The chain uses TRBV18 and TRBJ2-1; 8 positions agree with TRBD1. The germline gives CDR1 KGHSH, CDR2 LQKENI. V dropped 6 bases and J dropped 4; count of bases not matched to a gene: 8. This CDR3 is built from 15 residues. CDR3 residues: CASSRRQGQYNEQFF. CDR3 in DNA: TGTGCCAGCTCTCGACGACAGGGGCAGTACAATGAGCAGTTCTTC.

The CDR3 DNA is TGTGCCAGCTTCCCTCGGACGGGGATAACTAATGAAAAACTGTTTTTT. It translates to CASFPRTGITNEKLFF. The chain couples TRBV2 to TRBJ1-4, with unresolved D. Trimming shortened V by 8 bases and J by 1 base, and 17 bases separated the two germline ends. Germline CDR1 SNHLY, CDR2 FYNNEI. This CDR3 contains 16 residues.

The chain joins TRBV3-1 (or the pseudogene TRBV3-2) to TRBJ2-1; the match to TRBD2 covers 9 bases. The CDR3 covers 14 residues. V trimming: 2 bases; J trimming: 10 bases; junction bases outside the gene matches: 6. Germline CDR1 and CDR2: LGHDT and YNNKEL (reference sequence). The CDR3 DNA reads as TGTGCCAGCAGCCAACTAGCGGGACGGTCGGAGCAGTTCTTC. Amino acid sequence: CASSQLAGRSEQFF.

V and J are TRBV11-2 and TRBJ2-7; D is possibly TRBD1 (6 bases). The CDR3 length is 14 residues. V was cut by 1 base and J by 7 bases, with 14 bases left in between. Germline loops: CDR1 SGHAT, CDR2 FQNNGV. The CDR3 DNA is TGTGCCAGCAGCTTAGTAGCAGGGGCTGAAGAGCAGTACTTC. Its protein product is CASSLVAGAEEQYF.

The V and J genes are TRBV27 and TRBJ1-6, with 7 bases fitting TRBD1. Germline V gene sequence: CDR1 MNHEY, CDR2 SMNVEV (reference sequence). The CDR3 loop spans 15 amino acids. The V segment lost 7 bases and the J segment 7 bases; nucleotides outside the gene matches: 10. CDR3 sequence: CASTELSGGNSPLHF. For the CDR3, the DNA is TGTGCCAGCACCGAATTATCAGGGGGGAATTCACCCCTCCACTTT.

This chain connects TRBV7-8 to TRBJ1-5, with TRBD1 matching over 9 bases. The CDR3 consists of 17 residues. Germline V gives CDR1 SGHVS, CDR2 FQNEAQ. J gave up 1 base and V 5 bases, and 9 bases lay outside the gene matches. CDR3 nucleotides: TGTGCCAGCAGCCTCAAACAGGGGGCTTTGAGCAATCAGCCCCAGCATTTT. It is translated as CASSLKQGALSNQPQHF.

Only a few counts were recorded for this clone. The chain links TRBV5-1 to TRBJ1-1; TRBD1 is a possible D gene (6 bases). V lost 4 bases and J lost 4, with 17 bases in between. The CDR3 extends over 15 amino acids. Germline V gene sequence: CDR1 SGHRS, CDR2 YFSETQ. The CDR3 here is CASSIGQTGITEAFF. In DNA form, the CDR3 reads TGCGCCAGCAGCATCGGACAGACGGGGATCACTGAAGCTTTCTTT.

This rearrangement joins TRBV27 to TRBJ2-2, with 10 bases that match TRBD2. Germline trimming cut 2 bases from V and 3 bases from J; bases unmatched to any gene: 9. CDR1 and CDR2 from the germline V gene are MNHEY and SMNVEV (reference sequence). This CDR3 is built from 18 residues. The DNA for the CDR3 is TGTGCCAGCAGTTTACGACCCCCAGCGGGAGGGGACACCGGGGAGCTGTTTTTT. Translation gives CASSLRPPAGGDTGELFF.